Following are 30 T cell receptor beta chains from one sample sequenced in a study of blood T cell repertoires in COVID-19 (dated by TCRdb to the early 2020s). The library was made by the immunoSEQ multiplex PCR assay. Here the immuneACCESS table is served through TCRdb, limited to in-frame sequences with V and J called. Missing clones are a known gap in these copies; in checked studies unresolved V genes cover under half, and the rest lacks a known reason. The sample profile shows about 230,000 clones; 75% to 85% of them were found once. The leading ten clones occupy around 1.5% of the sample. The source material was peripheral blood. The receptors come from a woman in her 40s who had recovered from COVID-19.

This chain joins TRBV10-3 and TRBJ1-1; D may be TRBD1 (5 bases). CDR1 and CDR2 (germline): ENHRY, SYGVKD. The CDR3 spans 15 residues. The ends were cut back, 3 bases at V and 4 bases at J, with 15 bases in the middle. The CDR3 sequence is CAISDFAQGGTEAFF. In nucleotides, the CDR3 is TGTGCCATCAGTGATTTTGCGCAGGGAGGCACTGAAGCTTTCTTT.

This chain uses TRBV5-1 with TRBJ2-4; 7 bases align to TRBD1. V was pared by 3 bases and J by 7 bases, with 4 bases of the junction left unmatched. The CDR3 consists of 13 residues. Germline V lookup: CDR1 SGHRS, CDR2 YFSETQ. The CDR3 DNA reads TGCGCCAGCAGCTCTACGGGACAGAACATTCAGTACTTC. Amino acid sequence: CASSSTGQNIQYF.

The V call is TRBV21-1, the J call TRBJ2-1; TRBD1 reflects the table's D call only, with no check against the DNA. TRBV21-1 is a recognized pseudogene. There are 13 residues in the CDR3. This CDR3 reads CASSKTGTNEQFF. The CDR3 nucleotides read TGTGCCAGCAGCAAGACAGGTACAAATGAGCAGTTCTTC.

In this sample, this clone turned up once. The V call is TRBV28, the J call TRBJ2-2; 10 nucleotides align to TRBD1. CDR1 and CDR2 (germline): MDHEN, SYDVKM. Unmatched junction bases numbered 15, after V lost 5 bases and J lost 3 bases. The CDR3 is made up of 19 amino acids. For the CDR3, the DNA is TGTGCCAGCAGTCCAGGGACAGGGGCCGCTGGGGTTTACACCGGGGAGCTGTTTTTT. It specifies CASSPGTGAAGVYTGELFF.

The chain uses TRBV19 and TRBJ2-3; the match to TRBD1 covers 7 bases. Germline loops: CDR1 LNHDA, CDR2 SQIVND (reference sequence). Losses at the gene ends were 11 bases for V and 6 bases for J; bases not matched to a gene: 8. The CDR3 runs 12 residues. The CDR3 loop reads CAVGTVSDTQYF. In DNA, the CDR3 is TGTGCCGTTGGGACAGTATCCGATACGCAGTATTTT.

This clone was recorded only once. The genes are TRBV6-1 and TRBJ1-3, with 9 bases matching TRBD1. Germline CDR1 MNHNS, CDR2 SASEGT. V shed 2 bases and J 3 bases; nucleotides not matched to a gene: 8. CDR3 size: 17 residues. The CDR3 DNA reads TGTGCCAGCAGTGAACAACAGGGGGCAAGCTATGGAAACACCATATATTTT. It yields the protein CASSEQQGASYGNTIYF.

The V gene is TRBV18, the J gene TRBJ1-6, with D perhaps TRBD1 (6 bases). The CDR3 has 14 amino acids. Germline CDR1 and CDR2: KGHSH and LQKENI. Trimming shortened V by 3 bases and J by 5 bases, and 8 bases separated the two germline ends. The CDR3, as DNA: TGTGCCAGCTCACCGGACAGCAATAATTCACCCCTCCACTTT. As protein: CASSPDSNNSPLHF. Based on the CDR3 plus reference TRBV18 and TRBJ1-6, the full variable domain is NAGVMQNPRHLVRRRGQEARLRCSPMKGHSHVYWYRQLPEEGLKFMVYLQKENIIDESGMPKERFSAEFPKEGPSILRIQQVVRGDSAAYFCASSPDSNNSPLHFGNGTRLTVT.

The chain combines TRBV7-9 with TRBJ2-7; D is uncertain. Germline values: CDR1 SEHNR, CDR2 FQNEAQ (reference sequence). V was shortened by 5 bases and J by 3 bases, with 5 bases between the two germline ends. The length of the CDR3 is 11 residues. For the CDR3, the DNA is TGTGCCAGCAGCCCGAGCTACGAGCAGTACTTC. This encodes CASSPSYEQYF. The variable domain in full, with the rest retrieved from reference TRBV7-9 and TRBJ2-7, is DTGVSQNPRHKITKRGQNVTFRCDPISEHNRLYWYRQTLGQGPEFLTYFQNEAQLEKSRLLSDRFSAERPKGSFSTLEIQRTEQGDSAMYLCASSPSYEQYFGPGTRLTVT.

The chain carries TRBV6-5 and TRBJ1-1; D ambiguous. The V gene lost 2 bases and the J gene lost 4 bases, with 8 bases spanning the gap. The CDR3 contains 13 residues. Germline assignment: CDR1 MNHEY and CDR2 SVGAGI. For the CDR3, the DNA is TGTGCCAGCAGTTACGAGGGAAGCACTGAAGCTTTCTTT. This codes for CASSYEGSTEAFF.

The chain combines TRBV28 with TRBJ2-2; no reliable D call. Trimming stripped 1 base from V and 4 bases from J, with 13 bases between. Looked up from germline, CDR1 is MDHEN and CDR2 is SYDVKM. There are 16 residues in the CDR3. The CDR3 DNA follows: TGTGCCAGCAGTTTATTTGGGCAACAGAGCACCGGGGAGCTGTTTTTT. This translates into CASSLFGQQSTGELFF.

The genes are TRBV7-3 and TRBJ2-1, with a tentative D call TRBD2 (6 bases). CDR1 and CDR2 (germline): SGHTA, FQGTGA. Trimming took off 5 bases at V and 4 bases at J, with 15 bases between the two ends. The CDR3 is 15 amino acids. The CDR3 protein is CASSPSRGSYNEQFF. In nucleotides, the CDR3 is TGTGCCAGCAGCCCCTCCCGGGGGAGTTACAATGAGCAGTTCTTC.

The CDR3 region is CASSVQGAGYEQYF. The CDR3 DNA reads TGTGCCAGCAGCGTCCAGGGGGCAGGCTACGAGCAGTACTTC. This chain uses TRBV9 with TRBJ2-7; TRBD1 matches 8 bases. V lost 2 bases to trimming and J lost 3 bases; unmatched junction nucleotides: 4. Germline assignment: CDR1 SGDLS and CDR2 YYNGEE. CDR3 length: 14 amino acids.

The V call is TRBV7-6, the J call TRBJ2-1; a possible D gene is TRBD2 (6 bases). CDR1 is SGHVS, CDR2 FNYEAQ, per germline. Trimming took off 3 bases at V and 7 bases at J, with 13 bases between the two ends. This CDR3 spans 14 amino acids. CDR3 residues: CASSFGPGGNEQFF. The CDR3 DNA is TGTGCCAGCAGCTTCGGGCCTGGGGGGAATGAGCAGTTCTTC.

CDR3 loop: CASSIIGTGNEQYF. Here the CDR3 DNA reads TGTGCCAGTAGTATCATCGGGACAGGGAACGAGCAGTACTTC. The chain recombines TRBV19 with TRBJ2-7; 9 nucleotides line up with TRBD1. The CDR3 loop spans 14 amino acids. Trimming cost V 3 bases and J 5 bases; bases outside gene matches: 5. Germline V CDR1 and CDR2: LNHDA, SQIVND (reference sequence).

This clone was seen a handful of times. The genes are TRBV19 and TRBJ2-7, with 8 bases lining up with TRBD1. V trimming: 3 bases; J trimming: 1 base; junction bases outside the gene matches: 2. Germline V gene sequence: CDR1 LNHDA, CDR2 SQIVND (reference sequence). CDR3 length: 14 residues. The CDR3 nucleotides are TGTGCCAGTAGTATTGGACAGGGTTCCTACGAGCAGTACTTC. Amino acid sequence: CASSIGQGSYEQYF.

This clone was seen only a few times. The chain carries TRBV5-1 and TRBJ2-7; tentatively, D is TRBD2 (6 bases). Germline CDR1 is SGHRS and CDR2 is YFSETQ. This CDR3 has 13 residues. Trimming shortened V by 4 bases and J by 7 bases, and 15 bases separated the two germline ends. CDR3: CASSPLAGREQYF. In DNA form, the CDR3 reads TGCGCCAGCAGCCCTTTGGCGGGGCGGGAGCAGTACTTC. The full variable domain, completed using reference TRBV5-1 and TRBJ2-7, is KAGVTQTPRYLIKTRGQQVTLSCSPISGHRSVSWYQQTPGQGLQFLFEYFSETQRNKGNFPGRFSGRQFSNSRSEMNVSTLELGDSALYLCASSPLAGREQYFGPGTRLTVT.

CDR3: CASSNDGGYGDTQYF. The CDR3 bases are TGTGCCAGTTCTAACGACGGGGGGTACGGGGATACGCAGTATTTT. The chain employs TRBV6-5 and TRBJ2-3; 7 bases align to TRBD2. Looked up from germline, CDR1 is MNHEY and CDR2 is SVGAGI. CDR3 size: 15 residues. After removal of 9 bases from V and 6 bases from J, the junction contained 15 bases not matched to a gene.

This rearrangement joins TRBV7-9 to TRBJ1-2, with 7 bases aligning to TRBD1. CDR1 and CDR2 (germline): SEHNR, FQNEAQ (reference sequence). The V and J ends lost 3 bases and 4 bases, in that order; junction bases with no gene match: 2. CDR3 size: 13 residues. The CDR3 DNA reads TGTGCCAGCAGCTTGACAGGGCCCTATGGCTACACCTTC. It yields the protein CASSLTGPYGYTF.

Note on this clone: The junction differs from germline at one of its ends, possibly a read error. The chain joins TRBV18 to TRBJ2-1; 10 bases line up with TRBD1. CDR1 and CDR2 (germline): KGHSH, LQKENI. The CDR3 length is 16 residues. In DNA, the CDR3 is TGTGCCAGCTCACCCCCGGGACAGGGGACCCGAAATGCGCAGTTCTTC. Protein sequence: CASSPPGQGTRNAQFF. Full variable domain (outside the CDR3, taken from reference TRBV18 and TRBJ2-1): NAGVMQNPRHLVRRRGQEARLRCSPMKGHSHVYWYRQLPEEGLKFMVYLQKENIIDESGMPKERFSAEFPKEGPSILRIQQVVRGDSAAYFCASSPPGQGTRNAQFFGPGTRLTVL.

This clone was counted between two and nine times. The gene calls are TRBV3-1 (or the pseudogene TRBV3-2) and TRBJ2-1; D unresolved. CDR1 LGHDT and CDR2 YNNKEL come from the germline V gene (reference sequence). The length of the CDR3 is 16 residues. V shed 2 bases and J shed 5 bases, with 16 bases lying between them. CDR3 loop: CASSQLPSTRHNEQFF. The CDR3 DNA sequence: TGTGCCAGCAGCCAACTCCCCTCTACCCGCCACAATGAGCAGTTCTTC.

This clone was seen a few times. The chain employs TRBV2 and TRBJ1-2; 7 bases agree with TRBD1. CDR1 is SNHLY and CDR2 is FYNNEI in the germline V gene. V lost 7 bases to trimming and J lost 6 bases; unmatched junction nucleotides: 8. This CDR3 is built from 13 residues. CDR3 bases: TGTGCCAGCAATCCCCAGGGGGGTAATGGCTACACCTTC. This sequence encodes CASNPQGGNGYTF.

Concerning this clone: The germline gene is not matched at one end of the junction; a read error may be the cause. This chain uses TRBV9 with TRBJ2-2, with a possible D match to TRBD1 (6 bases). Looked up from germline, CDR1 is SGDLS and CDR2 is YYNGEE. The length of the CDR3 is 13 residues. CDR3 sequence (DNA): TGTGCCAGCAACGTACAGGGAACCGGGGAGCTGTTTTTT. Translating it yields CASNVQGTGELFF.

The chain employs TRBV6-2 or TRBV6-3 and TRBJ2-1, with 12 bases matching TRBD2. J was trimmed by 7 bases and V by 6 bases; bases with no gene match: 7. This CDR3 is built from 15 residues. Germline CDR1 and CDR2: MNHEY and SVGEGT. The CDR3 DNA is TGTGCCAGCAGCCCGACTAGCGGGGGCGCAAATGAGCAGTTCTTC. It encodes CASSPTSGGANEQFF.

V gene TRBV5-1 combines with J gene TRBJ2-1, with 9 bases identical to TRBD1. This CDR3 is built from 15 residues. With V trimmed by 5 bases and J by 6 bases, 9 bases remained unmatched. Germline V gives CDR1 SGHRS, CDR2 YFSETQ. Here the CDR3 DNA reads TGCGCCAGCAGACTCGGGACAGGGATAGGCAATGAGCAGTTCTTC. Its protein product is CASRLGTGIGNEQFF.

CDR3 amino acids: CASSSTGTEAFF. The DNA for the CDR3 is TGTGCCAGCAGCTCCACAGGGACTGAAGCTTTCTTT. The chain carries TRBV5-5 and TRBJ1-1; possibly TRBD1 for D (6 bases). CDR1 SGHKS and CDR2 YYEKEE come from the germline V gene (reference sequence). This CDR3 region has 12 residues. The V end was cut by 3 bases, the J end by 5 bases, with 8 bases between.

Note on this clone: Distinct nucleotide sequences in the sample also encode this CDR3. The rearrangement uses TRBV11-2 and TRBJ1-6; D possibly corresponds to TRBD1 (6 bases). V was pared by 0 bases and J by 10 bases, with 16 bases between. CDR3 length: 16 amino acids. CDR1 and CDR2 from the germline V gene are SGHAT and FQNNGV. CDR3 sequence reads: CASSLDGGGRGSPLHF. DNA of the CDR3: TGTGCCAGCAGCTTAGATGGGGGGGGGCGGGGCTCACCCCTCCACTTT.

V gene TRBV2 combines with J gene TRBJ2-7, with TRBD1 matching 7 bases. This CDR3 spans 15 amino acids. The J segment lost 4 bases and the V segment lost 0 bases, leaving 6 bases of the junction unmatched. The V gene's germline CDR1 is SNHLY and CDR2 FYNNEI. Here the CDR3 reads CASSEAGGGRYEQYF. CDR3 coding DNA: TGTGCCAGCAGTGAAGCAGGGGGCGGAAGATACGAGCAGTACTTC.

The chain has TRBV28 and TRBJ1-1; D uncertain. V lost 7 bases and J 0 bases, leaving 9 bases between the germline ends. There are 13 residues in the CDR3. Germline CDR1 reads MDHEN; CDR2 reads SYDVKM. CDR3 sequence (DNA): TGTGCCAGCACCCTAACGATGAACACTGAAGCTTTCTTT. It codes for CASTLTMNTEAFF.

This clone was counted many times. This chain links TRBV7-2 with TRBJ1-2; 7 bases are a match to TRBD1. The CDR3 extends over 14 amino acids. Germline loops: CDR1 SGHTA, CDR2 FQGNSA. The V gene end was trimmed by 5 bases and the J gene end by 4 bases; junction bases not matched to a gene: 7. The CDR3 reads CASSPGTDLYGYTF. The CDR3 nucleotides read TGTGCCAGCAGCCCTGGGACAGATCTCTATGGCTACACCTTC.

The chain joins TRBV28 to TRBJ1-4, with D perhaps matching TRBD1 (5 bases). CDR3 length equals 13 residues. V lost 8 bases to trimming and J lost 5 bases, with 12 bases between them. Germline lookup yields CDR1 MDHEN and CDR2 SYDVKM. The CDR3 here is CASRRAPNEKLFF. The CDR3 DNA follows: TGTGCCAGCCGCAGGGCACCAAATGAAAAACTGTTTTTT. The variable domain in full, with the rest retrieved from reference TRBV28 and TRBJ1-4, is DVKVTQSSRYLVKRTGEKVFLECVQDMDHENMFWYRQDPGLGLRLIYFSYDVKMKEKGDIPEGYSVSREKKERFSLILESASTNQTSMYLCASRRAPNEKLFFGSGTQLSVL.